These T cell receptor beta chains were read from a single sample in a study of long-term antiretroviral therapy in people with HIV. TCRdb's table, derived via immunoSEQ multiplex PCR, lists solely in-frame clones and lacks some. The data contain more than 25,000 clones, 80% to 90% of them singletons. The sample was unsorted PBMCs, taken 3 years after starting antiretroviral therapy. Every receptor here comes from a man in his forties or fifties with HIV. Each CDR3 is given with its conserved first and last residue. D genes are given only for firm matches. Not all rows give a size; the values are once, few, many and, for expanded clones, a class.

j_call clone_size v_call d_call cdr3_aa cdr3_nt
TRBJ2-1 few TRBV28 - CASNLNVGPANNEQFF TGTGCCAGCAACCTAAATGTGGGGCCAGCCAACAATGAGCAGTTCTTC
TRBJ2-5 few TRBV28 TRBD1 CASSFTGARQETQYF TGTGCCAGCAGTTTTACAGGGGCGAGGCAAGAGACCCAGTACTTC
TRBJ2-5 - TRBV7-2 - CASSPGLGETQYF TGTGCCAGCAGCCCTGGACTGGGGGAGACCCAGTACTTC
TRBJ1-5 - TRBV18 - CASSEGTPSNQPQHF TGTGCCAGCTCAGAAGGGACACCTAGCAATCAGCCCCAGCATTTT
TRBJ2-1 - TRBV5-4 TRBD2 CASSLQLAGANEQFF TGTGCCAGCAGCTTGCAACTAGCGGGAGCCAATGAGCAGTTCTTC
TRBJ2-7 once TRBV30 - CAWIEGSHYEQYF TGTGCCTGGATCGAGGGCAGCCACTACGAGCAGTACTTC
TRBJ2-7 - TRBV2 - CATQGGQPPYEQYF TGTGCCACCCAGGGTGGACAGCCGCCTTACGAGCAGTACTTC
TRBJ2-7 once TRBV27 - CASSSQTNPYEQYF TGTGCCAGCAGTTCCCAGACAAACCCCTACGAGCAGTACTTC
TRBJ2-1 few TRBV9 TRBD2 CASSPWTSANNEQFF TGTGCCAGCAGCCCATGGACTAGCGCCAACAATGAGCAGTTCTTC
TRBJ2-1 - TRBV27 TRBD2 CASSLSPTSGEQFF TGTGCCAGCAGTTTATCCCCGACTAGCGGTGAGCAGTTCTTC
TRBJ2-2 - TRBV19 - CASSTGLIGPTGELFF TGTGCCAGTAGTACAGGACTAATCGGGCCCACCGGGGAGCTGTTTTTT